This T cell receptor (beta chain) was sequenced for a study of OX40 agonist ivuxolimab in advanced cancers. Overall study context: Among those enrolled, mean age was 60 years (range about 20 to 79) and approximately 83% were male. Whole-study findings and limits: CD8+ T cells averaged more expanded clones than CD4+. At 0.1 to 3.0 mg/kg and by week 6, CD4+ and CD8+ T cells in the blood had expanded clonally.

The germline V gene encodes CDR1 MNHEY and CDR2 SMNVEV (reference sequence). The CDR3 totals 14 residues. Trimming removed 2 bases from V and 2 bases from J, with 8 bases in between. The study sampled blood at baseline, cycle 4 day 1, and cycle 7 day 1. Produced via immunoSEQ multiplex PCR; TCRdb's table is partial and in-frame only. The table includes tens of thousands of clones, about 77% detected once. As for this clone: The antigen is undetermined.

This TCR was sampled from an adult with an advanced solid tumor such as melanoma, head and neck, liver or kidney cancer. This specimen consisted of CD4+ or CD8+ T cells sorted from blood, obtained in a trial of the OX40 agonist ivuxolimab. V gene TRBV27 combines with J gene TRBJ2-3; D unresolved. Here the CDR3 DNA reads TGTGCCAGCAGTTTAAGTAGCTACACAGATACGCAGTATTTT. Its protein is CASSLSSYTDTQYF.